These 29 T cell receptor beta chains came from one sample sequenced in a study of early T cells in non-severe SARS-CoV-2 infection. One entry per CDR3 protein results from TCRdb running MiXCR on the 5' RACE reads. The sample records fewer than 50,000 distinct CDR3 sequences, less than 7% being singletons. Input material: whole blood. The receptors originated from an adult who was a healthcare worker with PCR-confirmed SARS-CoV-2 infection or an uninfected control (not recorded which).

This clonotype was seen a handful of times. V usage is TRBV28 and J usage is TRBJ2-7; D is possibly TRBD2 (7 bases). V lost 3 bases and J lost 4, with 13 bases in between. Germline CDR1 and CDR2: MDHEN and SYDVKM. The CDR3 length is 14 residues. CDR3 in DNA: TGTGCCAGCAGTTTTCGGGGGGCGGATTACGAGCAGTACTTC. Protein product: CASSFRGADYEQYF.

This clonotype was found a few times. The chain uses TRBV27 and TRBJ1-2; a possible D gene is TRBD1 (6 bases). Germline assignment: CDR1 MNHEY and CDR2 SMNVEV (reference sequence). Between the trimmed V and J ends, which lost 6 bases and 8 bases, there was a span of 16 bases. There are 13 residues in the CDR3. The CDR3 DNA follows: TGTGCCAGCAGGTTAGACAGGATTGGGGGCTACACCTTC. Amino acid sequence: CASRLDRIGGYTF.

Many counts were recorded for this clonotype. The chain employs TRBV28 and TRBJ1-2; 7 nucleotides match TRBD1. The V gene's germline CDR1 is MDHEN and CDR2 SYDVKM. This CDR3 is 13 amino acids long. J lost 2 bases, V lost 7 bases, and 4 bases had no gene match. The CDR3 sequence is CASTTTGNYGYTF. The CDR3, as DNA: TGTGCCAGCACCACGACAGGGAACTATGGCTACACCTTC.

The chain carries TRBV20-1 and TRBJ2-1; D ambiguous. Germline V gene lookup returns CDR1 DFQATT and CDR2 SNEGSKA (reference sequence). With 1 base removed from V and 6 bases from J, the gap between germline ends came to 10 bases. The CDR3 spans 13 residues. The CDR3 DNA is TGCAGTGCTAGAGTGTTGGTGGGCAATGAGCAGTTCTTC. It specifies CSARVLVGNEQFF.

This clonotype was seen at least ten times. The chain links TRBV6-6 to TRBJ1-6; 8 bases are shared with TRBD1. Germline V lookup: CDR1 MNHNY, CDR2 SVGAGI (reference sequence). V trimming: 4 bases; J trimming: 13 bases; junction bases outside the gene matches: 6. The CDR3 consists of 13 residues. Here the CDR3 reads CASSSTAGGPLHF. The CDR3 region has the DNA TGTGCCAGCAGTTCCACCGCAGGGGGCCCCCTCCACTTT.

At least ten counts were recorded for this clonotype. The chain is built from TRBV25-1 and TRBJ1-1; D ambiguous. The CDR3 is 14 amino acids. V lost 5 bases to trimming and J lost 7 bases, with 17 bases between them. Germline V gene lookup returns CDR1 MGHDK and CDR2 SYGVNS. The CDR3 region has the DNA TGTGCCAGCAGTCCGACGGACCACCGCGGTGAAGCTTTCTTT. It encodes CASSPTDHRGEAFF.

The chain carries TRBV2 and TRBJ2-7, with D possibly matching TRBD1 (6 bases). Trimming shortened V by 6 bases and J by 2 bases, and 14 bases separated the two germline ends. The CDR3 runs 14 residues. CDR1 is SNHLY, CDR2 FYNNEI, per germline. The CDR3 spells CASRDRPKTYEQYF. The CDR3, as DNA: TGTGCCAGCAGGGACAGACCAAAAACCTACGAGCAGTACTTC.

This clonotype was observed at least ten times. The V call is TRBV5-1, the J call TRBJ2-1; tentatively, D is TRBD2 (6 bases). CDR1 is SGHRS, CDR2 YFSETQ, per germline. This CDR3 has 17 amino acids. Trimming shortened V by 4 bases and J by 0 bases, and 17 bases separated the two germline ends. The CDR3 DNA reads TGCGCCAGCAGCCCCCAAGGGACTTTTAGCTCCTACAATGAGCAGTTCTTC. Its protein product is CASSPQGTFSSYNEQFF.

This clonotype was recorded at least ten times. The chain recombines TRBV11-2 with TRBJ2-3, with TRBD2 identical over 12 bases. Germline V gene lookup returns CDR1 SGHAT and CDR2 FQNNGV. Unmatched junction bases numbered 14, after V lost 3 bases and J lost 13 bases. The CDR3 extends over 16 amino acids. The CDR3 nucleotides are TGTGCCAGCAGCTTCACCCGTCCTAGCGGGGGGGGACAGGAGTATTTT. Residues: CASSFTRPSGGGQEYF.

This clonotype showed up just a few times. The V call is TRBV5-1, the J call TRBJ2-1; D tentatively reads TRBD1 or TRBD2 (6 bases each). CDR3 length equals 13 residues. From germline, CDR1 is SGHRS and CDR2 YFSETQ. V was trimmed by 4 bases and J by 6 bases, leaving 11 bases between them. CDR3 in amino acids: CASSIGGSNEQFF. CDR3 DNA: TGCGCCAGCAGCATAGGGGGGAGCAATGAGCAGTTCTTC. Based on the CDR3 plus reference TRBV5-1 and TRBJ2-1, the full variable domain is KAGVTQTPRYLIKTRGQQVTLSCSPISGHRSVSWYQQTPGQGLQFLFEYFSETQRNKGNFPGRFSGRQFSNSRSEMNVSTLELGDSALYLCASSIGGSNEQFFGPGTRLTVL.

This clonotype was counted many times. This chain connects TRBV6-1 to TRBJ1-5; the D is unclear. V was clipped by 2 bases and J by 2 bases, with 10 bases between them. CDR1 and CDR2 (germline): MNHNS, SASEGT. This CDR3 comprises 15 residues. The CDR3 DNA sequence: TGTGCCAGCAGTGAATACGGAGGAGGCAATCAGCCCCAGCATTTT. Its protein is CASSEYGGGNQPQHF.

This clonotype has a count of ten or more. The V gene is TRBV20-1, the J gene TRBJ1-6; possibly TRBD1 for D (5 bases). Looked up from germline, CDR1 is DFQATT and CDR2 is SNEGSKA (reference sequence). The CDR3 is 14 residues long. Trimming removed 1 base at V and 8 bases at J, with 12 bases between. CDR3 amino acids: CSARVGRGDSPLHF. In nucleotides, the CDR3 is TGCAGTGCTAGAGTAGGGAGGGGCGATTCACCCCTCCACTTT.

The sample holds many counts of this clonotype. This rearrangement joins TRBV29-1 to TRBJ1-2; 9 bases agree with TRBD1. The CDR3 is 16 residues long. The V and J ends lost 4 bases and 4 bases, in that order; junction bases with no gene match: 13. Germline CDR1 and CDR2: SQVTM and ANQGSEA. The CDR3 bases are TGCAGCGTTGTAAGGACAGGGGAAACAGAGGGCTATGGCTACACCTTC. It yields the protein CSVVRTGETEGYGYTF.

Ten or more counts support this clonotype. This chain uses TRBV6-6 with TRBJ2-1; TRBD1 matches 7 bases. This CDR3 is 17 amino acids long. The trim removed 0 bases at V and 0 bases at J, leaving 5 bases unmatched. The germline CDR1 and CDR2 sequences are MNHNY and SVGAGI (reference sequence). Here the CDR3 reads CASSYSGRDSSYNEQFF. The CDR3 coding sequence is TGTGCCAGCAGTTACTCTGGCCGGGACAGCTCCTACAATGAGCAGTTCTTC.

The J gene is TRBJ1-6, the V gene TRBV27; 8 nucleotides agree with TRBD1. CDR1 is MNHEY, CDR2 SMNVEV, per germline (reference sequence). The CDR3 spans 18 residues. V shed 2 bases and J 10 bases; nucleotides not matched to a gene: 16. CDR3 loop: CASSLSGLRGRRNSPLHF. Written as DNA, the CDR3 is TGTGCCAGCAGTTTAAGCGGACTCAGGGGGCGCAGGAACTCACCCCTCCACTTT.

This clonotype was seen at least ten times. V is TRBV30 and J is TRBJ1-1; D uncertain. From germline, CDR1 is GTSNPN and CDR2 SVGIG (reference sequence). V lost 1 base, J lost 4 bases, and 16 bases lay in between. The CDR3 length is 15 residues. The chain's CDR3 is CAWSAESGLGTEAFF. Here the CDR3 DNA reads TGTGCCTGGAGTGCCGAATCGGGGTTGGGCACTGAAGCTTTCTTT.

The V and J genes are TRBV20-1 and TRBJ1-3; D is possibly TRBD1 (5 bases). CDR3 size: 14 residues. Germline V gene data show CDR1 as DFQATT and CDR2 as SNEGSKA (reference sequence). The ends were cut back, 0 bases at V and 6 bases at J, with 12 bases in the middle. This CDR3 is CSARDPGGENTIYF. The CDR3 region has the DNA TGCAGTGCTAGAGACCCGGGAGGGGAAAACACCATATATTTT.

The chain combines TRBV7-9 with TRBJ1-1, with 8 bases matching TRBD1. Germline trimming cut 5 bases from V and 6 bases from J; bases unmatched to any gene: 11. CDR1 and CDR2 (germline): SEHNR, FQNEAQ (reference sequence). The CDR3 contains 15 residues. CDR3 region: CASSPGTGTFAEAFF. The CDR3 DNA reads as TGTGCCAGCAGCCCAGGGACAGGAACGTTCGCTGAAGCTTTCTTT.

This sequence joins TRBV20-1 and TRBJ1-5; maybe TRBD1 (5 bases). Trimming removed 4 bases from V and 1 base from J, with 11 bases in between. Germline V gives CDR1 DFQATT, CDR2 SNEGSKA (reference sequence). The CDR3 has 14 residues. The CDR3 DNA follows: TGCAGTGCTACCCAAGGGACCAGCAATCAGCCCCAGCATTTT. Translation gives CSATQGTSNQPQHF.

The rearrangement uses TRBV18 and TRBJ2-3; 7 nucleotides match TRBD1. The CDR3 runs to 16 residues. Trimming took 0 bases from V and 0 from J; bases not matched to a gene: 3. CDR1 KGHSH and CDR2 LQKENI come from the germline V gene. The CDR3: CASSPPGTASTDTQYF. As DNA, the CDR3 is TGTGCCAGCTCACCACCCGGGACAGCTAGCACAGATACGCAGTATTTT.

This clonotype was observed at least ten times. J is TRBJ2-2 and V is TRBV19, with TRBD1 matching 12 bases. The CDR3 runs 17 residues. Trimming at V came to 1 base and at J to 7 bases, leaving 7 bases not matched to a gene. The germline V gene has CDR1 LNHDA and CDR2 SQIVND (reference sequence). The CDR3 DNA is TGTGCCAGTAGTATAGGTAGGGGACAGGGGGCCGGCGGGGAGCTGTTTTTT. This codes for CASSIGRGQGAGGELFF.

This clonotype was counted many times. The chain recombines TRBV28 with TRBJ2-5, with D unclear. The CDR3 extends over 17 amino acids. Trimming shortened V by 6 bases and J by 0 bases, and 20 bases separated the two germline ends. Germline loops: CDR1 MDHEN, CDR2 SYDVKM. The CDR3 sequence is CASSLGVISSYQETQYF. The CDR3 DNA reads TGTGCCAGCAGCCTCGGTGTCATTTCCTCGTACCAAGAGACCCAGTACTTC.

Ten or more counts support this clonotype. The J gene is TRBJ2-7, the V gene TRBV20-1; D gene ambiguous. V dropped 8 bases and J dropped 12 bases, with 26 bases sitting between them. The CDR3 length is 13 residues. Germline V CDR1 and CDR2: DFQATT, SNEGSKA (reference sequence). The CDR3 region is CSSLTLYESTPYF. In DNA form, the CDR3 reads TGCAGTTCTTTGACCCTTTATGAATCTACTCCGTACTTC.

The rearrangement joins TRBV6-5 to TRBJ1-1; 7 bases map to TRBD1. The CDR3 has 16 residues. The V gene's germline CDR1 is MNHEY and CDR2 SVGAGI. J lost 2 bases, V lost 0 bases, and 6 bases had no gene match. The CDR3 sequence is CASSYSTNRGNTEAFF. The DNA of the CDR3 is TGTGCCAGCAGTTACTCGACCAACAGGGGAAACACTGAAGCTTTCTTT.

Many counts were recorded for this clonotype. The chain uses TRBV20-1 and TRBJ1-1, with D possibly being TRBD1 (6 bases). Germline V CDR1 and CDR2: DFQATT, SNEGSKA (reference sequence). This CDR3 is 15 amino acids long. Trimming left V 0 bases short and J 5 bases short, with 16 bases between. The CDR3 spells CSARDLQGEGTEAFF. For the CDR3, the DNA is TGCAGTGCTAGAGATTTACAGGGAGAGGGGACTGAAGCTTTCTTT.

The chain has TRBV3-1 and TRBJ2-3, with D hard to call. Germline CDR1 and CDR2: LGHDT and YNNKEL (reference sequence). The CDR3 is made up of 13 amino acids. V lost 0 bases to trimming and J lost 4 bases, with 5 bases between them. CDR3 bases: TGTGCCAGCAGCCAAGATGGAGCAGATACGCAGTATTTT. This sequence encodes CASSQDGADTQYF.

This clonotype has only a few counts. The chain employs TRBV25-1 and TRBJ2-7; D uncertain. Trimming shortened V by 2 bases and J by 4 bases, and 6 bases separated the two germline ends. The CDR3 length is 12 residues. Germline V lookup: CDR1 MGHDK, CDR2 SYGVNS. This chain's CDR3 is CASSEDMYEQYF. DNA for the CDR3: TGTGCCAGCAGTGAAGATATGTACGAGCAGTACTTC.

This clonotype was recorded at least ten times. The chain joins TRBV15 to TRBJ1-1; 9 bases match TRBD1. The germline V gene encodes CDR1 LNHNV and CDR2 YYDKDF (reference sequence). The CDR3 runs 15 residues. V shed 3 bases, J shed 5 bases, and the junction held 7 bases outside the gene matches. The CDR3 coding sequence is TGTGCCACCAGCAGTACCGACAGGGGGAATACTGAAGCTTTCTTT. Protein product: CATSSTDRGNTEAFF.

CDR3 sequence: CSASDVDNEQFF. The CDR3 region has the DNA TGCAGTGCGTCGGACGTCGACAATGAGCAGTTCTTC. This chain links TRBV20-1 with TRBJ2-1; D unresolved. The germline CDR1 and CDR2 sequences are DFQATT and SNEGSKA (reference sequence). V lost 6 bases and J lost 5, with 11 bases in between. This CDR3 is built from 12 residues.